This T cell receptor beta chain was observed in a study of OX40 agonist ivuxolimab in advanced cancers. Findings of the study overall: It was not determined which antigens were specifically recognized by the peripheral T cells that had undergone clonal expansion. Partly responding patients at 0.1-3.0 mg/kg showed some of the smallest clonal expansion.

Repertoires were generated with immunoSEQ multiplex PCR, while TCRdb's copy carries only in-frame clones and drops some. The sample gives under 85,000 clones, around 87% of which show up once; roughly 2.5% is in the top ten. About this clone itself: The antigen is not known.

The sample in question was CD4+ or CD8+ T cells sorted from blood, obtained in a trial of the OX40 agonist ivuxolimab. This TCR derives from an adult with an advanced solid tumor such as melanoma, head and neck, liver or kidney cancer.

In DNA form, the CDR3 reads TGTGCCAGCAGTGGTAACAGGGGGGGCAGTGAGCAGTTCTTC. Encoded protein: CASSGNRGGSEQFF. The chain has TRBV28 and TRBJ2-1; a possible D gene is TRBD1 (8 bases). The V gene's germline CDR1 is MDHEN and CDR2 SYDVKM. This CDR3 has 14 amino acids. V dropped 5 bases and J dropped 9 bases, with 17 bases sitting between them.